This T cell receptor beta chain was found in a study of shared clonotypes between healthy human individuals. Study results and caveats: Clonotype sharing among the donors was expected to vary with sequencing depth. Shared clonotypes: roughly 5% naive CD4, 3% to 3.5% naive CD8, over 2% memory CD4, 0.4% memory CD8. The generation probabilities recorded for non-shared clonotypes fell below those of clonotypes shared by all four donors.

In the case of this clone: The antigen remains unidentified.

Only in-frame clones appear in the TCRdb table, and some are missing; sequencing was by immunoSEQ multiplex PCR. The sample has a few million clones, just under 95% seen once. V trimming: 5 bases; J trimming: 6 bases; junction bases outside the gene matches: 8. Germline V lookup: CDR1 LNHDA, CDR2 SQIVND (reference sequence). CDR3 length: 15 residues. This receptor was taken from a man between 18 and 29 years old in good health. Some clones in this sample may be carry-over from other donors' samples. This chain joins TRBV19 and TRBJ1-4, with 8 bases identical to TRBD1. The sequenced sample consisted of naive CD4+ T cells from PBMCs. Indicated subset: CD45RA+ positively selected. CDR3: CASSVQGARDEKLFF. The CDR3 DNA follows: TGTGCCAGTAGTGTCCAGGGGGCCCGGGATGAAAAACTGTTTTTT. The full variable domain, in which reference TRBV19 and TRBJ1-4 provide the parts outside the CDR3, is DGGITQSPKYLFRKEGQNVTLSCEQNLNHDAMYWYRQDPGQGLRLIYYSQIVNDFQKGDIAEGYSVSREKKESFPLTVTSAQKNPTAFYLCASSVQGARDEKLFFGSGTQLSVL.